Sequencing of this TCR beta chain was carried out in a study of STAT3 mutations in large granular lymphocyte leukemia. Germline CDR1 and CDR2: SGDLS and YYNGEE. The ends were cut back, 0 bases at V and 0 bases at J, with 17 bases in the middle. This CDR3 has 18 amino acids. Study-level points and caveats: Every T-LGLL patient had at least one immunodominant TCRbeta clonotype. In several patients, dominant TCR clone burden exceeded STAT3 mutant burden.

Profiled with immunoSEQ multiplex PCR; TCRdb holds only in-frame clones, not every one. In the table there are about 9,100 clones, approximately 92% of which are singletons. A note on this clone: As yet, its antigen is unknown.

This receptor was obtained from a man between 60 and 70 years old with T-cell large granular lymphocyte leukemia. Some clones in this sample may be carry-over from other donors' samples. The J gene is TRBJ2-3, the V gene TRBV9; TRBD2 is a possible D gene (5 bases). The material sequenced was peripheral blood mononuclear cells. CDR3 region: CASSVAGGLSSSTDTQYF. CDR3 coding DNA: TGTGCCAGCAGCGTAGCTGGCGGGTTAAGCTCTAGCACAGATACGCAGTATTTT.